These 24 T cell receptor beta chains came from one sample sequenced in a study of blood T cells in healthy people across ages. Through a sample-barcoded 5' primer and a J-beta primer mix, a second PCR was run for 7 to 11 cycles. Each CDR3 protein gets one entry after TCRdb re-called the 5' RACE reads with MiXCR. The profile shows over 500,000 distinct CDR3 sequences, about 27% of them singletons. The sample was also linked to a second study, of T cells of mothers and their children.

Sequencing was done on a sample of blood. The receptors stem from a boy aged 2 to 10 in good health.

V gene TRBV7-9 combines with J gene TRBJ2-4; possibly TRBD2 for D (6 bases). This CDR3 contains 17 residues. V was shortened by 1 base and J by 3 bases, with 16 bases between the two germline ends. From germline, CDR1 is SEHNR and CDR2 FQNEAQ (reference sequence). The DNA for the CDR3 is TGTGCCAGCAGCTTAGGGGAGGCGGGCCAGTACAAAAACATTCAGTACTTC. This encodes CASSLGEAGQYKNIQYF.

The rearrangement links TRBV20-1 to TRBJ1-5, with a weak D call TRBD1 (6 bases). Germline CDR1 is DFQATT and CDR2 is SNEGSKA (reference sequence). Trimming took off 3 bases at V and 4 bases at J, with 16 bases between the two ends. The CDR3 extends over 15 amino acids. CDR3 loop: CSASSQFGTNQPQHF. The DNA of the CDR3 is TGCAGTGCTAGCTCCCAGTTTGGGACAAATCAGCCCCAGCATTTT.

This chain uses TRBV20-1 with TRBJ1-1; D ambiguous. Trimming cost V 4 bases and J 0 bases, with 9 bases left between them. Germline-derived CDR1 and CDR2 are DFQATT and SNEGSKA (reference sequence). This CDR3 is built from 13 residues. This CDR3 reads CSAKVIMNTEAFF. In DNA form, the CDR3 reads TGCAGTGCTAAAGTGATTATGAACACTGAAGCTTTCTTT.

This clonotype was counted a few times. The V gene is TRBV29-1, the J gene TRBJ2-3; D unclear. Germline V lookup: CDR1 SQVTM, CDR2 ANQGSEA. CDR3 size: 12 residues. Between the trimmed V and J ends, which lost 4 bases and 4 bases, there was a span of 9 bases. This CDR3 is CSVAVHADTQYF. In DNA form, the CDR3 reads TGCAGCGTTGCGGTCCACGCAGATACGCAGTATTTT.

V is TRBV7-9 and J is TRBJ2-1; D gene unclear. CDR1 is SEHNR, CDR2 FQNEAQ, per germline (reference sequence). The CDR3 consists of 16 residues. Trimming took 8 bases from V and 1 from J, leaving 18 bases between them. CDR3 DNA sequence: TGTGCCAGCTCCTGTGTAGGGCGGCCGTCCTACAATGAGCAGTTCTTC. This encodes CASSCVGRPSYNEQFF. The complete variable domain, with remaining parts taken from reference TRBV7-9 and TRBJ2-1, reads DTGVSQNPRHKITKRGQNVTFRCDPISEHNRLYWYRQTLGQGPEFLTYFQNEAQLEKSRLLSDRFSAERPKGSFSTLEIQRTEQGDSAMYLCASSCVGRPSYNEQFFGPGTRLTVL.

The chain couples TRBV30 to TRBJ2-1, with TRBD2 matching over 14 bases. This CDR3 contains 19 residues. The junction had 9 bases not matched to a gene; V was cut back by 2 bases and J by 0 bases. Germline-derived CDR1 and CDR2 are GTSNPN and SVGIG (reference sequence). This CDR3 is CAWSPTDGTSGSSYNEQFF. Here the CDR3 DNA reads TGTGCCTGGAGTCCTACCGATGGGACTAGCGGGAGCTCCTACAATGAGCAGTTCTTC.

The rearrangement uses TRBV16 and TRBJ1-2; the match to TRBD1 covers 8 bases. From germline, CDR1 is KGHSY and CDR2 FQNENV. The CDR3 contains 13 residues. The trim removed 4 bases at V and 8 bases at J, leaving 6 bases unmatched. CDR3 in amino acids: CASSPDRDWGYTF. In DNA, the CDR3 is TGTGCCAGCAGCCCGGACAGGGACTGGGGCTACACCTTC.

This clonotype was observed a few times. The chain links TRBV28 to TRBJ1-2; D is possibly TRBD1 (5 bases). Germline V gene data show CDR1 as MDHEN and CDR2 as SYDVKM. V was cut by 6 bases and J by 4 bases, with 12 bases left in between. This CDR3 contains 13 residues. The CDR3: CASSVQGLYGYTF. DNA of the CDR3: TGTGCCAGCAGCGTTCAGGGACTCTATGGCTACACCTTC.

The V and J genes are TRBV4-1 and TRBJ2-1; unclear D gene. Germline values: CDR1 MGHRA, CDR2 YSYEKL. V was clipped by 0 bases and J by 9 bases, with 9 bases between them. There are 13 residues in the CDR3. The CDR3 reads CASSQDQVGEQFF. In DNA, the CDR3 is TGCGCCAGCAGCCAAGATCAAGTCGGTGAGCAGTTCTTC.

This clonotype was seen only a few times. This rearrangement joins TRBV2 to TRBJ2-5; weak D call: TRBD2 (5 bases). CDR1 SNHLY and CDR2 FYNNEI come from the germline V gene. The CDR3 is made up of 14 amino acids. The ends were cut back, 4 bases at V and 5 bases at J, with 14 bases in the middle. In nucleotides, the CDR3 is TGTGCCAGCAGTGTAGCGCTAGTAGTGGAGACCCAGTACTTC. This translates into CASSVALVVETQYF.

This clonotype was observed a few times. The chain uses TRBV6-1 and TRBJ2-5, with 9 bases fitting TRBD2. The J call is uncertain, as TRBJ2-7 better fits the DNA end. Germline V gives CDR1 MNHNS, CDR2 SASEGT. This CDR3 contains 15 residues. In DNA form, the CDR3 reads TGTGCCAGCAGTGAGACTAGCGGATCCACCTACGAGCAGTACTTC. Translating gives CASSETSGSTYEQYF.

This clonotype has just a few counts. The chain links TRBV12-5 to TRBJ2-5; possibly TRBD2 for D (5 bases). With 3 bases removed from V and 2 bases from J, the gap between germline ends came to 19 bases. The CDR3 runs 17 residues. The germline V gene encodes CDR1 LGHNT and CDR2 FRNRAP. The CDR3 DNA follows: TGTGCTAGTGGTTTTAATCTTCCCGGAGCGGCGCAAGAGACCCAGTACTTC. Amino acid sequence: CASGFNLPGAAQETQYF.

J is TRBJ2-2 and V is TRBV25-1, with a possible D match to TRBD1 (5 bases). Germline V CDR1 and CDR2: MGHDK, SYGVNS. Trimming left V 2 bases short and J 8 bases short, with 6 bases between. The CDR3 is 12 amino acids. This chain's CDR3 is CASSEGAGELFF. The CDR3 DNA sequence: TGTGCCAGCAGTGAAGGGGCGGGGGAGCTGTTTTTT.

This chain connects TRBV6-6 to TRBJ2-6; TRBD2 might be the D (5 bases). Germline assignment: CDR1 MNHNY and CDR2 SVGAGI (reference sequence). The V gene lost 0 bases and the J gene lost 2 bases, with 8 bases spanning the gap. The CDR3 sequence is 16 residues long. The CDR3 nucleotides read TGTGCCAGCAGTTACTCGGAGGATCCTGGGGCCAACGTCCTGACTTTC. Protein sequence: CASSYSEDPGANVLTF.

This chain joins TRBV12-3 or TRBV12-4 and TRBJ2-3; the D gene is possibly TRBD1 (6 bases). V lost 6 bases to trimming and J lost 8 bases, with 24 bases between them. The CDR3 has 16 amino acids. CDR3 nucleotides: TGTGCCAGCAGCAGATCACAGGGACGGCCGGCCGGTACGCAGTATTTT. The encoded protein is CASSRSQGRPAGTQYF.

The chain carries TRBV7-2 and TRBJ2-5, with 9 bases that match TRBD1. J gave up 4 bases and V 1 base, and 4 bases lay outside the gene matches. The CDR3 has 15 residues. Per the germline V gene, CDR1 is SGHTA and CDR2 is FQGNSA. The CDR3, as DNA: TGTGCCAGCAGCTTAGGGGACAGGGTACTAGAGACCCAGTACTTC. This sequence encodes CASSLGDRVLETQYF.

The CDR3 spells CAWRQGFNYGYTF. CDR3 nucleotides: TGTGCCTGGCGACAGGGTTTTAACTATGGCTACACCTTC. The chain joins TRBV30 to TRBJ1-2; the match to TRBD1 covers 7 bases. The CDR3 totals 13 residues. J lost 1 base, V lost 5 bases, and 4 bases had no gene match. Germline assignment: CDR1 GTSNPN and CDR2 SVGIG (reference sequence).

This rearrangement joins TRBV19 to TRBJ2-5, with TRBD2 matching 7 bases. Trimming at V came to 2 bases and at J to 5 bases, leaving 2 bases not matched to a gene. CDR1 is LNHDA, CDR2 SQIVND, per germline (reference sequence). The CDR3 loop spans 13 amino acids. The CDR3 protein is CASSIFGGETQYF. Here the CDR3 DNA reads TGTGCCAGTAGTATATTCGGGGGGGAGACCCAGTACTTC.

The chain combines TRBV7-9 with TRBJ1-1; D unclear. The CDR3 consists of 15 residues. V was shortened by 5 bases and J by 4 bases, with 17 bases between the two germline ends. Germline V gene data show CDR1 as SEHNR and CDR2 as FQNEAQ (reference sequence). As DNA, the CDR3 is TGTGCCAGCAGCCGCCAAGGACGGACTCTCACTGAAGCTTTCTTT. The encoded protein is CASSRQGRTLTEAFF.

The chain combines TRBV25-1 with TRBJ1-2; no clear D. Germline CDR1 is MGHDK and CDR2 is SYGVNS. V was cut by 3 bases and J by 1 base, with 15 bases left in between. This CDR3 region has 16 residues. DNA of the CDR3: TGTGCCAGCAGTGAGGGGTTAGGAGAATTTAACTATGGCTACACCTTC. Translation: CASSEGLGEFNYGYTF.

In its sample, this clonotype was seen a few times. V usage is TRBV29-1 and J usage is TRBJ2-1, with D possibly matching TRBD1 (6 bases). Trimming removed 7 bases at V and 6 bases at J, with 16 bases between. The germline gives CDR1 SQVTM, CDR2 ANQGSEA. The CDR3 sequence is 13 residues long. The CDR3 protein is CSGKGVLRNEQFF. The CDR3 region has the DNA TGCAGCGGAAAGGGGGTTCTACGCAATGAGCAGTTCTTC.

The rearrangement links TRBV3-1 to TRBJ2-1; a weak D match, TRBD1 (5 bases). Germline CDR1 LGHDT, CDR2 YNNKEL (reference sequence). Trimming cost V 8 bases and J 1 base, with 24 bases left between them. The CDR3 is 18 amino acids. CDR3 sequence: CASDGRVPKTKSYNEQFF. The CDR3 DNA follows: TGTGCCAGCGACGGCAGGGTCCCGAAAACTAAATCCTACAATGAGCAGTTCTTC.

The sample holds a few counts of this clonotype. CDR3: CSATDRGAQETQYF. The CDR3 DNA reads as TGCAGTGCCACGGACAGGGGGGCGCAAGAGACCCAGTACTTC. J is TRBJ2-1 and V is TRBV20-1, with 10 bases that match TRBD1. The tail of the sequence fits TRBJ2-5 better, so the J call may be wrong. The CDR3 sequence is 14 residues long. Looked up from germline, CDR1 is DFQATT and CDR2 is SNEGSKA (reference sequence).

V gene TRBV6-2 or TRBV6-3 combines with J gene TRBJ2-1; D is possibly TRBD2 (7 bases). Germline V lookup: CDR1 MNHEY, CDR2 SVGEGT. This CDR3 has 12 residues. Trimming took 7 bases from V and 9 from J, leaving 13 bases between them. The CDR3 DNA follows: TGTGCCAGCACATTAGGGGGGGCTGAGCAGTTCTTC. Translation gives CASTLGGAEQFF.